The next 10 T cell receptor beta chains were all read from a single sample in a study of early T cells in non-severe SARS-CoV-2 infection. Each CDR3 protein gets one entry after TCRdb re-called the 5' RACE reads with MiXCR. The table lists approximately 98,000 distinct CDR3 sequences, 9% to 13% of them singletons. Material for sequencing was whole blood. The receptors shown here come from an adult who was a healthcare worker with PCR-confirmed SARS-CoV-2 infection or an uninfected control (not recorded which).

This clonotype was detected only a few times. The chain combines TRBV6-5 with TRBJ1-5, with D possibly matching TRBD1 (5 bases). Germline CDR1 and CDR2: MNHEY and SVGAGI. V gave up 5 bases and J gave up 6 bases, with 11 bases separating them. This CDR3 spans 13 amino acids. CDR3 in amino acids: CASSPQGGQPQHF. The CDR3 DNA reads as TGTGCCAGCAGTCCGCAGGGAGGTCAGCCCCAGCATTTT.

This clonotype was counted many times. The rearrangement uses TRBV21-1 and TRBJ2-4. TRBV21-1 is given as a pseudogene. This CDR3 has 15 amino acids. CDR3 sequence: CASSKALLPSNIQYF. The CDR3 nucleotides read TGTGCCAGCAGCAAAGCCTTACTTCCGTCGAACATTCAGTACTTC.

The chain recombines TRBV18 with TRBJ2-3; tentatively, D is TRBD1 (5 bases). V was pared by 6 bases and J by 5 bases, with 21 bases between. In germline, CDR1 is KGHSH, CDR2 LQKENI. The CDR3 spans 16 residues. DNA for the CDR3: TGTGCCAGCTCTCACCGGGTAGGGGTTGAAGGAGATACGCAGTATTTT. It specifies CASSHRVGVEGDTQYF. Full variable domain (remainder filled in from reference TRBV18 and TRBJ2-3): NAGVMQNPRHLVRRRGQEARLRCSPMKGHSHVYWYRQLPEEGLKFMVYLQKENIIDESGMPKERFSAEFPKEGPSILRIQQVVRGDSAAYFCASSHRVGVEGDTQYFGPGTRLTVL.

This clonotype was found many times. J is TRBJ1-1 and V is TRBV20-1, with D perhaps TRBD1 (5 bases). The germline CDR1 and CDR2 sequences are DFQATT and SNEGSKA (reference sequence). CDR3 length: 15 residues. The ends were cut back, 3 bases at V and 6 bases at J, with 20 bases in the middle. In DNA form, the CDR3 reads TGCAGTGCTAGTTGGCCCCGGGGGGGAGTGGCTGAAGCTTTCTTT. Protein product: CSASWPRGGVAEAFF.

V gene TRBV6-5 combines with J gene TRBJ1-1, with a tentative D call TRBD1 (5 bases). Trimming stripped 2 bases from V and 7 bases from J, with 11 bases between. Germline loops: CDR1 MNHEY, CDR2 SVGAGI. This CDR3 has 13 amino acids. The CDR3 region is CASSYHQGLEAFF. CDR3 DNA sequence: TGTGCCAGCAGTTACCATCAGGGCCTTGAAGCTTTCTTT.

This clonotype was detected ten times or more. The V and J genes are TRBV5-1 and TRBJ2-3, with 10 bases fitting TRBD2. Germline V lookup: CDR1 SGHRS, CDR2 YFSETQ. V trimming: 5 bases; J trimming: 2 bases; junction bases outside the gene matches: 2. This CDR3 contains 14 residues. CDR3 sequence reads: CASRLAGYTDTQYF. For the CDR3, the DNA is TGCGCCAGCAGACTAGCGGGGTACACAGATACGCAGTATTTT.

This clonotype was seen a few times. The chain recombines TRBV7-3 with TRBJ2-2; D is unresolved. Deletions cut 6 bases from V and 4 bases from J, with 9 bases between. This CDR3 is built from 13 residues. The V gene's germline CDR1 is SGHTA and CDR2 FQGTGA. CDR3 in DNA: TGTGCCAGCAGAAGGAACCCCACCGGGGAGCTGTTTTTT. As protein: CASRRNPTGELFF.

The chain recombines TRBV29-1 with TRBJ1-2; tentatively, D is TRBD1 (5 bases). Germline V gene lookup returns CDR1 SQVTM and CDR2 ANQGSEA. The V and J ends lost 7 bases and 2 bases respectively, with 17 bases between them. The CDR3 has 14 residues. The CDR3 is CSAASGTRNYGYTF. The CDR3 DNA sequence: TGCAGCGCTGCCTCCGGGACCCGCAACTATGGCTACACCTTC. Combining the CDR3 with reference TRBV29-1 and TRBJ1-2 gives the whole variable domain SAVISQKPSRDICQRGTSLTIQCQVDSQVTMMFWYRQQPGQSLTLIATANQGSEATYESGFVIDKFPISRPNLTFSTLTVSNMSPEDSSIYLCSAASGTRNYGYTFGSGTRLTVV.

The chain combines TRBV6-5 with TRBJ2-1; D is ambiguous. The V and J ends lost 0 bases and 6 bases respectively, with 12 bases between them. This CDR3 is built from 15 residues. CDR1 and CDR2 from the germline V gene are MNHEY and SVGAGI. The CDR3 spells CASSYSILLGNEQFF. The CDR3 nucleotides read TGTGCCAGCAGTTACTCGATTCTGCTGGGCAATGAGCAGTTCTTC.

The DNA of the CDR3 is TGTGCCAGCAGTGGGACTAGCGGGATCAAGTACGAGCAGTACTTC. This encodes CASSGTSGIKYEQYF. The gene calls are TRBV2 and TRBJ2-7; TRBD2 matches at 12 bases. With 4 bases clipped from V and 4 bases from J, the junction kept 5 bases outside the gene matches. CDR3 size: 15 residues. CDR1 is SNHLY and CDR2 is FYNNEI in the germline V gene.